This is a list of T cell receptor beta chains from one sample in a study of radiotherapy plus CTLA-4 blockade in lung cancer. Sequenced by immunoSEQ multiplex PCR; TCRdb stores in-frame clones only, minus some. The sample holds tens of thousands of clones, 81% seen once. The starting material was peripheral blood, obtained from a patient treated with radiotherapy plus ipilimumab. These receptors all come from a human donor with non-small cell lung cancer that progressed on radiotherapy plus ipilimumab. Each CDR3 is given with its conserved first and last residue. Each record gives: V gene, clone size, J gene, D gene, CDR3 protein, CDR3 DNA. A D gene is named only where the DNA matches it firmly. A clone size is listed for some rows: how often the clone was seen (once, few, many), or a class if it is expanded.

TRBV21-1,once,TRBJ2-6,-,CASSKARLTGIQGSSGANVLTF,TGTGCCAGCAGCAAAGCCCGATTGACAGGAATTCAGGGATCCTCTGGGGCCAACGTCCTGACTTTC
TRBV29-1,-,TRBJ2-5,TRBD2,CSVEDGWWGGTQYF,TGCAGCGTTGAAGATGGATGGTGGGGGGGGACCCAGTACTTC
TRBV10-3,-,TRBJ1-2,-,CAIGQITRGYGYTF,TGTGCCATCGGGCAGATTACGAGGGGGTATGGCTACACCTTC
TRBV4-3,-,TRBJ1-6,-,CASSRGTLDYSPLHF,TGCGCCAGCAGCCGTGGGACATTGGATTATTCACCCCTCCACTTT
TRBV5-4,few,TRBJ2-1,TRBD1,CASSWRDRSNEQFF,TGTGCCAGCAGCTGGCGGGACAGGAGCAATGAGCAGTTCTTC
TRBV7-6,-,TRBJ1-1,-,CASSIQGNTEAFF,TGTGCCAGCAGCATTCAGGGGAACACTGAAGCTTTCTTT
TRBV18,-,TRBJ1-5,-,CASSPDNSNQPQHF,TGTGCCAGCTCACCAGACAATAGCAATCAGCCCCAGCATTTT
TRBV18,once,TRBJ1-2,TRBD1,CASSPGLGGEEGYTF,TGTGCCAGCTCACCAGGGCTAGGGGGCGAGGAAGGCTACACCTTC
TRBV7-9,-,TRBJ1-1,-,CASSLPGNTEAFF,TGTGCCAGCAGTCTGCCAGGGAACACTGAAGCTTTCTTT
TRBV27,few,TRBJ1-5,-,CASSSEASNQPQHF,TGTGCCAGCAGTTCGGAGGCAAGCAATCAGCCCCAGCATTTT
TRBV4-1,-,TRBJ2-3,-,CASSSILGKLATDTQYF,TGCGCCAGCAGCTCCATCTTGGGTAAACTAGCAACAGATACGCAGTATTTT
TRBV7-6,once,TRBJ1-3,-,CASSLDHRLPSGNTIYF,TGTGCCAGCAGCTTGGACCACAGGTTACCCTCTGGAAACACCATATATTTT
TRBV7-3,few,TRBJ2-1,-,CASSLDWNEQFF,TGTGCCAGCAGCTTGGACTGGAATGAGCAGTTCTTC
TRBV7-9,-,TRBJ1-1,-,CASSSSTEAFF,TGTGCCAGCAGCTCCAGCACTGAAGCTTTCTTT
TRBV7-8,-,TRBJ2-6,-,CASSGQLLISGANVLTF,TGTGCCAGCAGCGGACAGCTCTTAATCTCTGGGGCCAACGTCCTGACTTTC
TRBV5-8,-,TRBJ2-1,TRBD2,CASSSGGPKNEQFF,TGTGCCAGCAGCTCGGGGGGACCCAAAAATGAGCAGTTCTTC
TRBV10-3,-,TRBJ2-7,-,CAISIDSPYEQYF,TGTGCCATCAGTATCGACAGCCCTTACGAGCAGTACTTC
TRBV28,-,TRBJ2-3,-,CAAHHGGTDTQYF,TGTGCTGCACACCACGGGGGCACAGATACGCAGTATTTT
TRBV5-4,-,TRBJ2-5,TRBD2,CASSLRAGGADPETQYF,TGTGCCAGCAGCTTGAGGGCGGGGGGGGCCGATCCAGAGACCCAGTACTTC
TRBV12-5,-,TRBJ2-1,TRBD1,CASGLGTGVNNEQFF,TGTGCTAGTGGTTTGGGGACAGGGGTCAACAATGAGCAGTTCTTC
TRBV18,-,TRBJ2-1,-,CASSPRRGISDNEQFF,TGTGCCAGCTCACCACGAAGGGGAATCAGTGACAATGAGCAGTTCTTC
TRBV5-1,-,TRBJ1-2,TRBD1,CASRLQGAELYGYTF,TGCGCCAGCAGACTACAGGGGGCGGAGTTGTATGGCTACACCTTC
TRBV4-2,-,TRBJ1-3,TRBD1,CASSQDPGQGIYSGNTIYF,TGTGCCAGCAGCCAAGATCCGGGACAGGGGATATACTCTGGAAACACCATATATTTT
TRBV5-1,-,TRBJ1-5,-,CASSLGQSNQPQHF,TGCGCCAGCAGCCTAGGACAGAGCAATCAGCCCCAGCATTTT
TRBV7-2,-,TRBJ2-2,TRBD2,CASSWGLAGSGELFF,TGTGCCAGCAGCTGGGGACTAGCGGGGTCCGGGGAGCTGTTTTTT
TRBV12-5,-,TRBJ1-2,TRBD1,CASGLSGTGKRGYTF,TGTGCTAGTGGATTAAGCGGGACAGGGAAAAGAGGCTACACCTTC
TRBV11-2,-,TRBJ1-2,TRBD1,CASSLDQVTGPYYGYTF,TGTGCCAGCAGCTTAGATCAAGTGACAGGGCCCTACTATGGCTACACCTTC
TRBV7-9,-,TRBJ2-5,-,CASSLSLQGETQYF,TGTGCCAGCAGCTTAAGTCTTCAGGGTGAGACCCAGTACTTC
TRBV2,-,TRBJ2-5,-,CASSEGEKTQYF,TGTGCCAGCAGTGAAGGCGAAAAGACCCAGTACTTC
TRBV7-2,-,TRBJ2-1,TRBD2,CASSRTSGALLFF,TGTGCCAGCAGTAGGACTAGCGGGGCTCTGCTGTTCTTC
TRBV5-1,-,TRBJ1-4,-,CASSSGQIGENEKLFF,TGCGCCAGCAGCTCAGGACAGATTGGGGAAAATGAAAAACTGTTTTTT
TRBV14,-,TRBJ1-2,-,CASSRSDTVVYGYTF,TGTGCCAGCAGCCGCTCGGACACGGTAGTCTATGGCTACACCTTC
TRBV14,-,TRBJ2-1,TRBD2,CASSQFWVTSGGPSYNEQFF,TGTGCCAGCAGCCAATTCTGGGTGACTAGCGGGGGCCCCTCCTACAATGAGCAGTTCTTC
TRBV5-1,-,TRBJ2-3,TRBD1,CASSSGQGATDTQYF,TGCGCCAGCAGCTCGGGACAGGGGGCCACAGATACGCAGTATTTT
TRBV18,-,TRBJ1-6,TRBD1,CASSLGTGYSPLHF,TGTGCCAGCTCCCTCGGGACAGGGTATTCACCCCTCCACTTT
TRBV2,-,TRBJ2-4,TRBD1,CASSETGTGAFRLYF,TGTGCCAGCAGTGAGACCGGGACAGGGGCTTTTCGTCTGTACTTC
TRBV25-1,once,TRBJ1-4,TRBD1,CASSELGQGATGEKLFF,TGTGCCAGCAGTGAACTTGGACAGGGGGCGACCGGGGAAAAACTGTTTTTT
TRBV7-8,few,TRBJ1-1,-,CASSPGQSLPFF,TGTGCCAGCAGCCCTGGACAGTCTTTGCCTTTCTTT
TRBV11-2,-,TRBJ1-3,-,CASSIAGSTGNTIYF,TGTGCCAGCAGCATCGCAGGGTCTACCGGAAACACCATATATTTT
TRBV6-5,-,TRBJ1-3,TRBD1,CASSLDRGRNTIYF,TGTGCCAGCAGCCTCGACAGGGGGAGAAACACCATATATTTT
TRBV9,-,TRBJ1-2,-,CASSVAGELTYGYTF,TGTGCCAGCAGCGTAGCGGGGGAGCTCACCTATGGCTACACCTTC
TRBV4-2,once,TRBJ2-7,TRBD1,CASSQDVGQFYEQYF,TGTGCCAGCAGCCAAGACGTGGGACAGTTCTACGAGCAGTACTTC
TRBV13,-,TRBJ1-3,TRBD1,CASSSAQGGFSGNTIYF,TGTGCCAGCAGCTCCGCGCAGGGGGGCTTCTCTGGAAACACCATATATTTT
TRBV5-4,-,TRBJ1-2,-,CASSLSGALYGYTF,TGTGCCAGCAGCTTGTCGGGAGCGCTCTATGGCTACACCTTC
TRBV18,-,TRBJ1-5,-,CASSRSQDNQPQHF,TGTGCCAGCTCACGGAGCCAAGACAATCAGCCCCAGCATTTT
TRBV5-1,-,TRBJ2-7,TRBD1,CASSSGTTGALHEQYF,TGCGCCAGCAGCTCGGGAACGACAGGGGCTCTCCACGAGCAGTACTTC
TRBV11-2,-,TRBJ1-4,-,CASSLDPGGEEKLFF,TGTGCCAGCAGCTTAGATCCGGGGGGCGAGGAAAAACTGTTTTTT
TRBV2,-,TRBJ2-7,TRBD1,CASIGTGYEQYF,TGTGCCAGCATTGGGACAGGGTACGAGCAGTACTTC
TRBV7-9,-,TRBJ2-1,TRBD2,CASSPEPGLAGGKQFF,TGTGCCAGCAGCCCCGAACCGGGACTAGCGGGGGGGAAGCAGTTCTTC
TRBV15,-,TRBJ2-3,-,CATSRQKAGSTDTQYF,TGTGCCACCAGCAGGCAAAAGGCGGGGAGCACAGATACGCAGTATTTT
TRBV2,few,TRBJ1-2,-,CASSEMAAGYGYTF,TGTGCCAGCAGTGAGATGGCAGCGGGCTATGGCTACACCTTC
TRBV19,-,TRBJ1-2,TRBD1,CASIPTGGSGGYTF,TGTGCCAGTATCCCGACAGGGGGCTCTGGTGGCTACACCTTC
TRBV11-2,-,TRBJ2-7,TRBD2,CASSLAGGGRLYEQYF,TGTGCCAGCAGCTTAGCGGGAGGCGGCAGGCTCTACGAGCAGTACTTC
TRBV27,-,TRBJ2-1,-,CASSPYTRGGNEQFF,TGTGCCAGCAGTCCCTACACCAGGGGCGGCAATGAGCAGTTCTTC
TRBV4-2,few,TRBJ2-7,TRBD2,CASSPWTSGGYEQYF,TGTGCCAGCAGCCCCTGGACTAGCGGGGGCTACGAGCAGTACTTC
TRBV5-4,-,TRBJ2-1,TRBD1,CASSFVGQGNNEQFF,TGTGCCAGCAGCTTTGTAGGACAGGGAAACAATGAGCAGTTCTTC
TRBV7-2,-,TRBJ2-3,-,CASSLDGGETDTQYF,TGTGCCAGCAGCTTAGACGGCGGGGAAACAGATACGCAGTATTTT
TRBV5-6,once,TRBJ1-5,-,CASSLKGVSYQPQHF,TGTGCCAGCAGCTTGAAGGGGGTCAGTTATCAGCCCCAGCATTTT